This TCR beta chain was identified during a study of STAT5B mutations in CD4+ large granular lymphocyte leukemia. The survey-level immunoSEQ assay was used. This table comes from immunoSEQ multiplex PCR, and its TCRdb copy is limited to in-frame clones, with some not included. In the table there are around 37,000 clones, approximately 72% of which are singletons. The CDR3 contains 13 residues. Per the germline V gene, CDR1 is SEHNR and CDR2 is FQNEAQ (reference sequence). Deletions cut 0 bases from V and 6 bases from J, with 6 bases between. Notes on the study in general: Compared with healthy controls (2/35), patient top clones favored TRBV06 (8/27). No patients shared main leukemic clonotypes, though roughly 25% appeared at low frequency elsewhere. Patient CD4-sorted repertoires looked more clonal than healthy CD4+ repertoires, even without putative leukemic clones.

In regard to this clone: Its antigen is as yet unknown.

The genes are TRBV7-9 and TRBJ2-1, with D possibly TRBD2 on 6 matching bases. The sequence was obtained from a human donor in good health. Sequencing was carried out using CD4+ T cells from blood buffy coats. CDR3 sequence reads: CASSLAGGNEQFF. CDR3 coding DNA: TGTGCCAGCAGCTTAGCGGGGGGCAATGAGCAGTTCTTC.